Below are 8 T cell receptor beta chains sequenced from a single sample in a study of regulatory T cells in long-lasting Graves disease. HTBI primers from iRepertoire and Arm-PCR of CDR3 regions yielded the TCR beta libraries. MiXCR, run by TCRdb on the multiplex PCR reads, gives a single entry per CDR3 protein. This sample has about 420,000 distinct CDR3 sequences, with around a quarter found just once. Time point denoted: persistent/refractory GD, antithyroid drugs over 5 years with positive TRAb. PBMC RNA served as the TCR library source. The specimen comprised peripheral blood mononuclear cells (PBMCs), sampled when the disease was refractory, from a patient treated with antithyroid drugs. These receptors all come from a female donor with Graves disease.

This clonotype was picked up many times. This rearrangement joins TRBV30 to TRBJ1-1; D unresolved. Trimming cost V 0 bases and J 3 bases, with 11 bases left between them. This CDR3 has 14 amino acids. Germline V gene data show CDR1 as GTSNPN and CDR2 as SVGIG (reference sequence). The CDR3 nucleotides are TGTGCCTGGAGTGTACCCAAGCGGGACACTGAAGCTTTCTTT. Translating gives CAWSVPKRDTEAFF.

Points on this clonotype: At one boundary the junction diverges from the germline segment, which might be a read error. The rearrangement links TRBV12-3 or TRBV12-4 to TRBJ1-1; D is unclear. The CDR3 consists of 16 residues. The CDR3, as DNA: TGCGCCAGCAGCCAAGATCGTGGTTTGCCGGGCACTGAAGCTTTCTTT. Translating gives CASSQDRGLPGTEAFF.

This clonotype was observed many times. This sequence joins TRBV30 and TRBJ2-5, with unresolved D. This CDR3 has 15 residues. Germline CDR1 is GTSNPN and CDR2 is SVGIG (reference sequence). Trimming left V 0 bases short and J 0 bases short, with 11 bases between. CDR3 sequence (DNA): TGTGCCTGGAGTGTAGGGCCCAGCGACCAAGAGACCCAGTACTTC. It encodes CAWSVGPSDQETQYF.

This clonotype appeared a few times. This chain joins TRBV5-1 and TRBJ2-7, with TRBD2 as a possible D gene (6 bases). The germline CDR1 and CDR2 sequences are SGHRS and YFSETQ. Trimming removed 1 base from V and 3 bases from J, with 14 bases in between. The CDR3 is 15 amino acids. The DNA for the CDR3 is TGCGCCAGCAGCTTGTCCCCGGACTATCTCTACGAGCAGTACTTC. It yields the protein CASSLSPDYLYEQYF.

This clonotype was seen only a few times. The V and J genes are TRBV27 and TRBJ2-7, with D perhaps TRBD1 or TRBD2 (5 bases each). The ends were cut back, 5 bases at V and 3 bases at J, with 20 bases in the middle. The CDR3 extends over 16 amino acids. Germline CDR1 and CDR2: MNHEY and SMNVEV (reference sequence). The CDR3 region is CASSGDGISGLYEQYF. CDR3 sequence (DNA): TGTGCCAGCAGTGGGGACGGGATCTCAGGGCTCTACGAGCAGTACTTC.

Only a few counts were recorded for this clonotype. J is TRBJ2-1 and V is TRBV27, with TRBD2 matching over 8 bases. Germline V gene data show CDR1 as MNHEY and CDR2 as SMNVEV (reference sequence). J lost 8 bases, V lost 8 bases, and 8 bases had no gene match. CDR3 size: 13 residues. The CDR3 DNA is TGTGCCAGCTCCGGGACTAGAGGTGATGAGCAGTTCTTC. Amino acids: CASSGTRGDEQFF.

This clonotype appeared many times. This rearrangement joins TRBV12-3 or TRBV12-4 to TRBJ2-7; 8 bases are a match to TRBD2. Trimming at V came to 3 bases and at J to 3 bases, leaving 10 bases not matched to a gene. The length of the CDR3 is 16 residues. The CDR3 reads CASSFPMTSASYEQYF. CDR3 sequence (DNA): TGTGCCAGCAGTTTCCCTATGACTAGCGCCAGCTACGAGCAGTACTTC.

In regard to this clonotype: A read error is possible here, since a much larger clone lies one base away. This sequence joins TRBV30 and TRBJ1-2; D remains ambiguous. Trimming took off 1 base at V and 7 bases at J, with 10 bases between the two ends. CDR1 and CDR2 from the germline V gene are GTSNPN and SVGIG (reference sequence). The CDR3 runs 12 residues. CDR3 in amino acids: CAWSGVYSGYTF. CDR3 bases: TGTGCCTGGAGTGGGGTTTACAGTGGCTACACCTTC.